The 11 T cell receptor beta chains below all came from one sample that was sequenced in a study of cytomegalovirus exposure and HLA in healthy donors. A multiplex PCR was run with 60 Vbeta primers and 13 Jbeta primers. Data came from immunoSEQ multiplex PCR; TCRdb stores just in-frame clones and leaves some out. Seen here are roughly 150,000 clones, more than 80% observed once, and the top ten hold 1.9%. Sequencing was done on a sample of PBMCs. Receptors were obtained from a woman aged 18-29 years in good health and CMV-seronegative.

This clone was observed a handful of times. CDR3 DNA: TGTGCCAGCAGCCGAGGACAGGGGGATAATACGCAGTATTTT. Residues: CASSRGQGDNTQYF. The chain carries TRBV7-8 and TRBJ2-3; 10 positions match TRBD1. The CDR3 spans 14 residues. Germline CDR1 SGHVS, CDR2 FQNEAQ. Unmatched junction bases numbered 6, after V lost 5 bases and J lost 7 bases.

This clone was counted a single time. The genes are TRBV19 and TRBJ1-1; unclear D gene. Trimming left V 3 bases short and J 1 base short, with 12 bases between. This CDR3 region has 15 residues. Germline lookup yields CDR1 LNHDA and CDR2 SQIVND (reference sequence). DNA for the CDR3: TGTGCCAGTAGTATGATGGCCGGGAAGAACACTGAAGCTTTCTTT. Translation: CASSMMAGKNTEAFF.

The chain links TRBV28 to TRBJ1-5; TRBD1 might be the D (6 bases). The V end lost 5 bases, the J end lost 4 bases, and 15 bases lay between the germline ends. Germline-derived CDR1 and CDR2 are MDHEN and SYDVKM. The CDR3 sequence is 15 residues long. CDR3 sequence reads: CASSAHRAPNQPQHF. In DNA, the CDR3 is TGTGCCAGCAGTGCGCACAGGGCACCTAATCAGCCCCAGCATTTT.

This chain links TRBV4-1 with TRBJ2-2, with 7 positions matching TRBD2. The trim removed 4 bases at V and 4 bases at J, leaving 9 bases unmatched. CDR1 and CDR2 from the germline V gene are MGHRA and YSYEKL. The CDR3 is 16 residues long. The CDR3 coding sequence is TGCGCCAGCAGCCGCTTATCTTCTAGCGGCACCGGGGAGCTGTTTTTT. It codes for CASSRLSSSGTGELFF.

In nucleotides, the CDR3 is TGTGCCAGCAGTTTAAATTACAGGGTGGGGCTCTACGAGCAGTACTTC. It yields the protein CASSLNYRVGLYEQYF. This chain links TRBV27 with TRBJ2-7; a possible D gene is TRBD1 (6 bases). Germline V gene data show CDR1 as MNHEY and CDR2 as SMNVEV (reference sequence). Trimming cost V 2 bases and J 3 bases, with 17 bases left between them. This CDR3 is built from 16 residues.

The V call is TRBV19, the J call TRBJ1-5; TRBD1 aligns across 8 bases. CDR1 is LNHDA, CDR2 SQIVND, per germline (reference sequence). V lost 7 bases and J lost 0; bases outside the gene matches: 32. This CDR3 region has 24 residues. CDR3: CASTSNPTGQGAILARYSNQPQHF. CDR3 nucleotide sequence: TGTGCCAGTACCTCAAACCCGACGGGGCAGGGGGCCATTCTCGCCCGTTATAGCAATCAGCCCCAGCATTTT.

This chain links TRBV11-2 with TRBJ2-7; D is uncertain. CDR3 size: 16 residues. Trimming took 1 base from V and 1 from J, leaving 14 bases between them. The V gene's germline CDR1 is SGHAT and CDR2 FQNNGV. The CDR3 DNA reads as TGTGCCAGCAGCTTAGGAGCCGGTTACAGTTCCTACGAGCAGTACTTC. This sequence encodes CASSLGAGYSSYEQYF. Supplemented by reference TRBV11-2 and TRBJ2-7, the full variable domain reads EAGVAQSPRYKIIEKRQSVAFWCNPISGHATLYWYQQILGQGPKLLIQFQNNGVVDDSQLPKDRFSAERLKGVDSTLKIQPAKLEDSAVYLCASSLGAGYSSYEQYFGPGTRLTVT.

This clone was seen more than once but under ten times. The chain has TRBV4-1 and TRBJ1-1, with 10 bases aligning to TRBD1. With 2 bases clipped from V and 0 bases from J, the junction kept 6 bases outside the gene matches. Germline values: CDR1 MGHRA, CDR2 YSYEKL. The CDR3 spans 17 residues. The CDR3 nucleotides read TGCGCCAGCAGCCAACGGGGACAGGGGCCCTTGAACACTGAAGCTTTCTTT. The encoded protein is CASSQRGQGPLNTEAFF.

In its sample, this clone was seen a few times. In DNA form, the CDR3 reads TGTGCCAGCAGTTACTCGGGGCCGGACACCGGGGAGCTGTTTTTT. Amino acids: CASSYSGPDTGELFF. The gene calls are TRBV6-5 and TRBJ2-2; D perhaps matches TRBD1 (5 bases). There are 15 residues in the CDR3. Between the trimmed V and J ends, which lost 0 bases and 3 bases, there was a span of 8 bases. From germline, CDR1 is MNHEY and CDR2 SVGAGI.

This chain uses TRBV6-1 with TRBJ1-3; D call uncertain. The CDR3 spans 14 residues. Germline lookup yields CDR1 MNHNS and CDR2 SASEGT. V dropped 4 bases and J dropped 0 bases, with 7 bases sitting between them. The CDR3 spells CASSVTVSGNTIYF. For the CDR3, the DNA is TGTGCCAGCAGTGTGACTGTCTCTGGAAACACCATATATTTT.

This clone has just a few counts. The chain uses TRBV29-1 and TRBJ2-1, with TRBD2 identical over 8 bases. The CDR3 has 15 residues. V lost 1 base to trimming and J lost 8 bases; unmatched junction nucleotides: 10. The germline V gene encodes CDR1 SQVTM and CDR2 ANQGSEA. The CDR3 here is CSVEAFGGGRDEQFF. The CDR3 DNA reads as TGCAGCGTTGAAGCTTTTGGCGGGGGGAGGGATGAGCAGTTCTTC.